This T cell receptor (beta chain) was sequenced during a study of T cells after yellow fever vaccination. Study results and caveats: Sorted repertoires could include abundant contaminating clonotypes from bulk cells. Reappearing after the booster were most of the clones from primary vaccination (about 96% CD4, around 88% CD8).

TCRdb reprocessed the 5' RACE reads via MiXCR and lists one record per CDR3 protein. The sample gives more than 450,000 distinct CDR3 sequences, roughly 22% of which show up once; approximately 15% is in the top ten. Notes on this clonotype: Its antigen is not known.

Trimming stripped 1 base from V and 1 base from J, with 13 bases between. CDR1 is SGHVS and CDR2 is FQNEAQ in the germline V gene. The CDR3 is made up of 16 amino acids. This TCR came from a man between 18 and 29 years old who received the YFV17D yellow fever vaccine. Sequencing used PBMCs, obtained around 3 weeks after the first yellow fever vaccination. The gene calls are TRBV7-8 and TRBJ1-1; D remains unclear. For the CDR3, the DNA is TGTGCCAGCAGCTTAGATCGGTGGGCTTCGAACACTGAAGCTTTCTTT. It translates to CASSLDRWASNTEAFF.